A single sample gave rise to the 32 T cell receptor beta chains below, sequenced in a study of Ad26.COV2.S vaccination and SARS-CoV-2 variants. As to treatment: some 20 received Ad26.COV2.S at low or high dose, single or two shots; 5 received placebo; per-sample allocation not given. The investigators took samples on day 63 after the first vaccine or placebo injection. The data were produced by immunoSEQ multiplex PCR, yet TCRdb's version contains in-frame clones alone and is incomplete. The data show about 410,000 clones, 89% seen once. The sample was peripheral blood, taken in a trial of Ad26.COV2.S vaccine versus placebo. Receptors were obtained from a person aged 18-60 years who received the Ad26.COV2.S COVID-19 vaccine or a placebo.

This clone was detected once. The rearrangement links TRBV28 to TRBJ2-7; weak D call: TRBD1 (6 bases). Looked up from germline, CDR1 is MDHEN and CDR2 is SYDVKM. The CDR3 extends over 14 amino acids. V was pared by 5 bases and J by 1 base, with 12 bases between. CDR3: CASSRRQVSYEQYF. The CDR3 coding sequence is TGTGCCAGCAGTCGAAGACAGGTTTCCTACGAGCAGTACTTC.

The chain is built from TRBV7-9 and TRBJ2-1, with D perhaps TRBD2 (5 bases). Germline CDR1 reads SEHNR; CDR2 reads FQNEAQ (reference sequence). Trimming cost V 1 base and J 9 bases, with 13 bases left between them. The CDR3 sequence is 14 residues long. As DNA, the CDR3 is TGTGCCAGCAGCTTAGTACGGGAAGGCACTGAGCAGTTCTTC. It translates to CASSLVREGTEQFF. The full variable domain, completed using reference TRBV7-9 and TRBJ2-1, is DTGVSQNPRHKITKRGQNVTFRCDPISEHNRLYWYRQTLGQGPEFLTYFQNEAQLEKSRLLSDRFSAERPKGSFSTLEIQRTEQGDSAMYLCASSLVREGTEQFFGPGTRLTVL.

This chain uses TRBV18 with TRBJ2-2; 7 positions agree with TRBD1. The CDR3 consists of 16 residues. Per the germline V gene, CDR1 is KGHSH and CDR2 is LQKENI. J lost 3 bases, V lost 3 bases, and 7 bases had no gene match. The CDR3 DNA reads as TGTGCCAGCTCACCGAAAGGACAGGAAGACACCGGGGAGCTGTTTTTT. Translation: CASSPKGQEDTGELFF.

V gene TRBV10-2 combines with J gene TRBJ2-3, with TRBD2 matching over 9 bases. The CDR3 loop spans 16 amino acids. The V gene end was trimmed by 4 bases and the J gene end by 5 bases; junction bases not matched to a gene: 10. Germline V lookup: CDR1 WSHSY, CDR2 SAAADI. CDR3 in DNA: TGCGCCAGCAGTGTTAGGGAACTAGCGGGCAGAGATACGCAGTATTTT. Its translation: CASSVRELAGRDTQYF.

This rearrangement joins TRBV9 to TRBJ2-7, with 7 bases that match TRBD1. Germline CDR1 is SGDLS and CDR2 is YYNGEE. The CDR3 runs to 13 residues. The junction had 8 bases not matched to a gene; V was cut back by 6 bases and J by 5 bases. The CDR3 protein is CASNKDRDHEQYF. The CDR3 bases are TGTGCCAGCAACAAAGACAGGGACCACGAGCAGTACTTC. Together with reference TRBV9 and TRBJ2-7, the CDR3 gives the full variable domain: DSGVTQTPKHLITATGQRVTLRCSPRSGDLSVYWYQQSLDQGLQFLIQYYNGEERAKGNILERFSAQQFPDLHSELNLSSLELGDSALYFCASNKDRDHEQYFGPGTRLTVT.

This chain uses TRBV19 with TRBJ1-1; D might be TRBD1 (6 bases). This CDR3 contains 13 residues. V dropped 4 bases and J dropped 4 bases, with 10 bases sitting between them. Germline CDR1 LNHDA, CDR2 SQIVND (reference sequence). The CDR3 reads CASSNHRVTEAFF. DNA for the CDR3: TGTGCCAGTAGTAACCACAGGGTCACTGAAGCTTTCTTT.

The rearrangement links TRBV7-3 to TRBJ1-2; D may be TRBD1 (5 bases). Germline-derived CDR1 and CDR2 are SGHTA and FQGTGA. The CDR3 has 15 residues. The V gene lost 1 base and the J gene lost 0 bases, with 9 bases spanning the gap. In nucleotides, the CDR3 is TGTGCCAGCAGCTTAAAGCCAGGGCCTAACTATGGCTACACCTTC. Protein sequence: CASSLKPGPNYGYTF.

Written as DNA, the CDR3 is TGTGCCACCAGCACCCAGGATGGCTACACCTTC. Translation: CATSTQDGYTF. V gene TRBV15 combines with J gene TRBJ1-2; D remains ambiguous. CDR1 LNHNV and CDR2 YYDKDF come from the germline V gene (reference sequence). This CDR3 contains 11 residues. The germline V and J ends were trimmed by 4 bases and 6 bases, with 6 bases remaining between them. Full variable domain (missing parts from reference TRBV15 and TRBJ1-2): DAMVIQNPRYQVTQFGKPVTLSCSQTLNHNVMYWYQQKSSQAPKLLFHYYDKDFNNEADTPDNFQSRRPNTSFCFLDIRSPGLGDTAMYLCATSTQDGYTFGSGTRLTVV.

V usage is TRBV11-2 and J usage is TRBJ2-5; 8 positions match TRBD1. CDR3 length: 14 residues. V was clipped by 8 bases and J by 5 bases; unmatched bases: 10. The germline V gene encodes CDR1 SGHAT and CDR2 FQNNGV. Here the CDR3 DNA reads TGTGCCAGCCGGCTCAGGGGGCCTTTGGAGACCCAGTACTTC. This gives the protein CASRLRGPLETQYF.

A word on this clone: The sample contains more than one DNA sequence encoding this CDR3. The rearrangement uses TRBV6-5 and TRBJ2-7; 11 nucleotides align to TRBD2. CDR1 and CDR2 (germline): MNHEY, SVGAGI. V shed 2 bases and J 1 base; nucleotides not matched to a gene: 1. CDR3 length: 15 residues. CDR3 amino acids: CASSYGLAGSYEQYF. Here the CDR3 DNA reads TGTGCCAGCAGTTACGGACTAGCGGGTTCCTACGAGCAGTACTTC.

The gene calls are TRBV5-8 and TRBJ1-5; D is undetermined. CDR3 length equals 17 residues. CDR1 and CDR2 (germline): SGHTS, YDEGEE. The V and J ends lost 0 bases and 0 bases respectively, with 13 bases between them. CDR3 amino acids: CASSLGGGSYSNQPQHF. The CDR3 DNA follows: TGTGCCAGCAGCTTGGGGGGAGGAAGCTATAGCAATCAGCCCCAGCATTTT.

The CDR3 is CASSYYATNEKLFF. The CDR3 DNA reads TGTGCCAGCAGTTACTACGCAACTAATGAAAAACTGTTTTTT. The chain combines TRBV6-5 with TRBJ1-4; no firm D call. Germline-derived CDR1 and CDR2 are MNHEY and SVGAGI. This CDR3 is built from 14 residues. With 1 base removed from V and 0 bases from J, the gap between germline ends came to 3 bases.

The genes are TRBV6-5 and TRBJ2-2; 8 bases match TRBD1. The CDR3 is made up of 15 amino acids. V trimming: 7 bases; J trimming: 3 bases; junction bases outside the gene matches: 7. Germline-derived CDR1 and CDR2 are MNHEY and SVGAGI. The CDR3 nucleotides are TGTGCCAGCACTCGGGACAGGCTTCACACCGGGGAGCTGTTTTTT. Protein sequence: CASTRDRLHTGELFF.

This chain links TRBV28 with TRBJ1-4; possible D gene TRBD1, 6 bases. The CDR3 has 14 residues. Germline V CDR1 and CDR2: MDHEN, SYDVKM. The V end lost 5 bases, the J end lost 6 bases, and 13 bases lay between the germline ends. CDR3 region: CASSISGADEKLFF. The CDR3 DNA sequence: TGTGCCAGCAGTATTTCGGGGGCGGATGAAAAACTGTTTTTT.

The CDR3 DNA sequence: TGTGCCTGGAGTCCCGGACAGGGGGCGATACGAAGCTCCTACAATGAGCAGTTCTTC. Its translation: CAWSPGQGAIRSSYNEQFF. J is TRBJ2-1 and V is TRBV30, with 11 bases identical to TRBD1. The CDR3 length is 19 residues. Trimming took 2 bases from V and 0 from J; bases not matched to a gene: 12. CDR1 GTSNPN and CDR2 SVGIG come from the germline V gene (reference sequence).

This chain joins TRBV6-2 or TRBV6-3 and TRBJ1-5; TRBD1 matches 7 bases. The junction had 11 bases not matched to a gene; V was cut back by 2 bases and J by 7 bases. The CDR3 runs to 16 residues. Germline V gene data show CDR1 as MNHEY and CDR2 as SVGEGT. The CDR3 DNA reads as TGTGCCAGCAGTTACGACCTTAACAGGGGTGGCCAGCCCCAGCATTTT. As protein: CASSYDLNRGGQPQHF.

In nucleotides, the CDR3 is TGTGCCAGCAGTTCCCGACTAGCGGGAACGGGTGAGCAGTTCTTC. Residues: CASSSRLAGTGEQFF. The chain links TRBV7-2 to TRBJ2-1, with 11 bases fitting TRBD2. The CDR3 contains 15 residues. CDR1 and CDR2 (germline): SGHTA, FQGNSA. The V and J ends lost 6 bases and 9 bases, in that order; junction bases with no gene match: 10.

The CDR3 region has the DNA TGTGCCAGCAGTGCTCAGGGGATCAGCAATCAGCCCCAGCATTTT. Protein sequence: CASSAQGISNQPQHF. The chain uses TRBV2 and TRBJ1-5; possibly TRBD1 for D (6 bases). Germline CDR1 and CDR2: SNHLY and FYNNEI. The CDR3 is 15 amino acids. Trimming removed 4 bases from V and 1 base from J, with 11 bases in between.

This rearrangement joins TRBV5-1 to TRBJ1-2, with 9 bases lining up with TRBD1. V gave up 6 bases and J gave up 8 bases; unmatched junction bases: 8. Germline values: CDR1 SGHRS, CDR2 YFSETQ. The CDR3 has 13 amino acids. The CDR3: CASTDTGGWGYTF. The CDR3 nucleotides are TGCGCCAGCACCGATACAGGGGGCTGGGGCTACACCTTC. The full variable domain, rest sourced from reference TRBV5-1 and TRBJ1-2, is KAGVTQTPRYLIKTRGQQVTLSCSPISGHRSVSWYQQTPGQGLQFLFEYFSETQRNKGNFPGRFSGRQFSNSRSEMNVSTLELGDSALYLCASTDTGGWGYTFGSGTRLTVV.

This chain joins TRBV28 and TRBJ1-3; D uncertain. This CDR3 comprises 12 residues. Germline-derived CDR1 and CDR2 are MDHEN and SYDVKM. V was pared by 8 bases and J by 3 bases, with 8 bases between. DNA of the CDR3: TGTGCCAGCCTAAAACATGGAAACACCATATATTTT. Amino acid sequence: CASLKHGNTIYF.

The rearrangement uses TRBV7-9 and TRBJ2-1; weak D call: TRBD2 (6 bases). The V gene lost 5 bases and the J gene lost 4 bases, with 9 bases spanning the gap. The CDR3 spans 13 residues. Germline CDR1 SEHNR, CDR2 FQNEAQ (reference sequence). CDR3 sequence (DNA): TGTGCCAGCAGCCACGGACTATACAATGAGCAGTTCTTC. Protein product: CASSHGLYNEQFF.

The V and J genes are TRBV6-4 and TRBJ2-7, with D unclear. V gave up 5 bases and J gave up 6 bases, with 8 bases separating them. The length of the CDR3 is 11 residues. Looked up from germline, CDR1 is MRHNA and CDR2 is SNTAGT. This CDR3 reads CASSPGFEQYF. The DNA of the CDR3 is TGTGCCAGCAGTCCAGGCTTCGAGCAGTACTTC.

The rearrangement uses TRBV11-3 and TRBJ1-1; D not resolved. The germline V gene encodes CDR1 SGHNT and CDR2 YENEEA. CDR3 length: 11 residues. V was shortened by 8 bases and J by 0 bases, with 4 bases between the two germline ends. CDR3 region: CASVVNTEAFF. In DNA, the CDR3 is TGTGCCAGCGTCGTGAACACTGAAGCTTTCTTT.

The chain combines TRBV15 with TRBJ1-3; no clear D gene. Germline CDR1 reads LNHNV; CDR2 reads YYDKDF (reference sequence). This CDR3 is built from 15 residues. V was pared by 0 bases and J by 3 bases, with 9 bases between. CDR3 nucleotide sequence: TGTGCCACCAGCAGAGATCGGACTTTTGGAAACACCATATATTTT. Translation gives CATSRDRTFGNTIYF.

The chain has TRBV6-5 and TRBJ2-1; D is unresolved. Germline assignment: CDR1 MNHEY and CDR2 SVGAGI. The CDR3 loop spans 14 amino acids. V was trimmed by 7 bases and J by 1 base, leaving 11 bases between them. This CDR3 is CASTSLESYNEQFF. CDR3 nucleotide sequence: TGTGCCAGCACCTCCCTAGAGTCCTACAATGAGCAGTTCTTC.

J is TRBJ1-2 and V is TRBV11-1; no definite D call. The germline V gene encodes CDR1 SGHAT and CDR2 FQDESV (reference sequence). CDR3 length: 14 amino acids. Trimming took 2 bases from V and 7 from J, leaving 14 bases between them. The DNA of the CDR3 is TGTGCCAGCAGCTTAAATAGGAGGACGGGTGGCTACACCTTC. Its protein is CASSLNRRTGGYTF.

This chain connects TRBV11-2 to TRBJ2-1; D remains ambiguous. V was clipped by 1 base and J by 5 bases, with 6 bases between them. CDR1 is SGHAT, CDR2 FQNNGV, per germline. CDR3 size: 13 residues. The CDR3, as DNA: TGTGCCAGCAGCTTAGTCGGAAACAATGAGCAGTTCTTC. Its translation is CASSLVGNNEQFF.

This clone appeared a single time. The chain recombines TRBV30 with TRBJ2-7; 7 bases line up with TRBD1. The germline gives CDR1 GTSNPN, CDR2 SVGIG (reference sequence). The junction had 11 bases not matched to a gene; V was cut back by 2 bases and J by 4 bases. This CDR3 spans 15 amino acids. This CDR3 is CAWSRFGTETYEQYF. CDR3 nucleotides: TGTGCCTGGAGTCGATTCGGGACAGAAACTTACGAGCAGTACTTC.

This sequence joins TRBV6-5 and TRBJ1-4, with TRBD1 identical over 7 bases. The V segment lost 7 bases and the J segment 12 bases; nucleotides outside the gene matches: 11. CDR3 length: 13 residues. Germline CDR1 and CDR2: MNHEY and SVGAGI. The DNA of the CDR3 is TGTGCCAGCAACGCCCAGAGGGGGCAGGAACTGTTTTTT. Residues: CASNAQRGQELFF.

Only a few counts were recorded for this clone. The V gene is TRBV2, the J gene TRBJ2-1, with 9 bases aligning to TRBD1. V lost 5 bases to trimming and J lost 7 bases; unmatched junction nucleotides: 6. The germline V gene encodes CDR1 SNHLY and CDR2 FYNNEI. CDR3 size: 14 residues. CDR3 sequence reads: CASSPGQGRNEQFF. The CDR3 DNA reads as TGTGCCAGCAGTCCGGGACAGGGACGGAATGAGCAGTTCTTC. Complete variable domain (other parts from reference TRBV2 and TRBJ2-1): EPEVTQTPSHQVTQMGQEVILRCVPISNHLYFYWYRQILGQKVEFLVSFYNNEISEKSEIFDDQFSVERPDGSNFTLKIRSTKLEDSAMYFCASSPGQGRNEQFFGPGTRLTVL.

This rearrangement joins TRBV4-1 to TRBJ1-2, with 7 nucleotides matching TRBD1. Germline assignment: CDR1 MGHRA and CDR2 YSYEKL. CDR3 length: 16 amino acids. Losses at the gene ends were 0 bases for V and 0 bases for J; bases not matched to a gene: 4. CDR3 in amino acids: CASSQDRGRANYGYTF. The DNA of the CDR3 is TGCGCCAGCAGCCAAGACAGGGGGAGAGCTAACTATGGCTACACCTTC.

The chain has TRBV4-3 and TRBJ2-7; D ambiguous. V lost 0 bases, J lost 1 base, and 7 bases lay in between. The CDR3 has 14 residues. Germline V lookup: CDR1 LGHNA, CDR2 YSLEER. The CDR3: CASSQDMGSYEQYF. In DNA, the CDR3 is TGCGCCAGCAGCCAAGATATGGGGTCCTACGAGCAGTACTTC.